The clone carrying this TCR beta chain has only one observation. The data are from a study of blood T cell repertoires in COVID-19. Some clones are missing from TCRdb's copy, which holds only in-frame ones; the method was immunoSEQ multiplex PCR. Of about 99,000 clones listed, about 86% are singletons. Per the germline V gene, CDR1 is SGHNT and CDR2 is YYREEE (reference sequence). The CDR3 sequence is 15 residues long. Trimming took off 4 bases at V and 0 bases at J, with 10 bases between the two ends. Sequenced material: peripheral blood. This TCR was sampled from a woman between 55 and 75 years old in a cohort sampled during active or convalescent COVID-19. The V call is TRBV5-4, the J call TRBJ1-4; D may be TRBD1 (6 bases). The CDR3, as DNA: TGTGCCAGCAGCCCAGGGACAACAACTAATGAAAAACTGTTTTTT. This sequence encodes CASSPGTTTNEKLFF.